Reported below is one TCR beta chain. The sample originates from a study of blood T cell repertoires in COVID-19. For the study at large: Cohort 3 donors were reported recovered after two negative PCRs, clearance, or symptom resolution. The analysed material was cDNA or gDNA that came from T cells, B-cell-depleted T cells, or PBMCs.

Trimming took 5 bases from V and 6 from J; bases not matched to a gene: 4. Germline V gene sequence: CDR1 LNHNV, CDR2 YYDKDF (reference sequence). The CDR3 has 13 residues. In the authors' workflow: Reference gene primers were amplified, and this amplification served to estimate nucleated cell counts. Sequencing used immunoSEQ multiplex PCR; TCRdb keeps in-frame clones, though not all of them. Clonal size and the V and J genes are those of that table, whereas D and trimming came from the DNA. The sample comprises 200,000 or so clones, roughly 84% of which are singletons, and more than 7% rests with the top ten.

The sequenced material came from PBMCs or T cells enriched from blood (not recorded which). The chain has TRBV15 and TRBJ2-1; TRBD2 aligns across 7 bases. This clonotype was sampled from a young man in a cohort exposed to, infected with or recovered from COVID-19 (not recorded which). In nucleotides, the CDR3 is TGTGCCACCAGCGAACTAGCGACCAATGAGCAGTTCTTC. Encoded protein: CATSELATNEQFF.